This TCR beta chain is drawn from a study of blood T cell repertoires in COVID-19. Turning to the study itself: Cohort 3 recovered donors had two negative PCRs, clearance, or symptom resolution.

Sequencing used immunoSEQ multiplex PCR; TCRdb keeps in-frame clones, though not all of them. Here the sample spans 120,000 to 150,000 clones, approximately 80% being singletons. There are 16 residues in the CDR3. This clonotype was sampled from a man aged 45-60 years in a cohort exposed to, infected with or recovered from COVID-19 (not recorded which). The V call is TRBV21-1, the J call TRBJ2-3; the table's D call, TRBD1, has no DNA check behind it. TRBV21-1 is annotated as a pseudogene. The source material was PBMCs or T cells enriched from blood (not recorded which). The DNA of the CDR3 is TGTGCCAGCAGCATTCTCCGGGACAGGGGAGTAGATACGCAGTATTTT. This translates into CASSILRDRGVDTQYF.